Presented here are 11 T cell receptor beta chains from one specimen sequenced in a study of blood T cell repertoires in COVID-19. Profiled with immunoSEQ multiplex PCR; TCRdb holds only in-frame clones, not every one. Of tens of thousands of clones listed, more than 65% are singletons. The sequenced sample consisted of peripheral blood. The receptor set was obtained from a woman in her sixties or seventies with acute or convalescent COVID-19.

The J gene is TRBJ1-6, the V gene TRBV6-6; no firm D call. The germline V and J ends were trimmed by 5 bases and 7 bases, with 15 bases remaining between them. The CDR3 extends over 15 amino acids. Germline V gene sequence: CDR1 MNHNY, CDR2 SVGAGI (reference sequence). The CDR3 DNA reads as TGTGCCAGCAGTACGTCTCGGGGTGGGAATTCACCCCTCCACTTT. This translates into CASSTSRGGNSPLHF.

The chain recombines TRBV11-1 with TRBJ2-7, with D perhaps TRBD1 (6 bases). The length of the CDR3 is 16 residues. Deletions cut 5 bases from V and 3 bases from J, with 20 bases between. Germline-derived CDR1 and CDR2 are SGHAT and FQDESV (reference sequence). Here the CDR3 DNA reads TGTGCCAGCAGCCCAACGCCAGGGGTCGGAAGCTACGAGCAGTACTTC. Its translation: CASSPTPGVGSYEQYF.

J is TRBJ2-1 and V is TRBV7-3; D gene unclear. V was clipped by 0 bases and J by 9 bases, with 9 bases between them. The CDR3 loop spans 13 amino acids. Germline CDR1 SGHTA, CDR2 FQGTGA. For the CDR3, the DNA is TGTGCCAGCAGCTTAACCGGCTGGAGTGAGCAGTTCTTC. It is translated as CASSLTGWSEQFF.

V is TRBV3-1 (or the pseudogene TRBV3-2) and J is TRBJ2-5, with TRBD1 matching 8 bases. The V gene end was trimmed by 5 bases and the J gene end by 4 bases; junction bases not matched to a gene: 3. Germline loops: CDR1 LGHDT, CDR2 YNNKEL (reference sequence). This CDR3 comprises 13 residues. Here the CDR3 reads CASSFDRGETQYF. In DNA, the CDR3 is TGTGCCAGCAGCTTCGACAGGGGAGAGACCCAGTACTTC.

The chain recombines TRBV7-2 with TRBJ1-2; TRBD1 matches at 8 bases. CDR3 length equals 14 residues. The germline V gene encodes CDR1 SGHTA and CDR2 FQGNSA. Trimming removed 3 bases from V and 2 bases from J; junction bases left unmatched: 2. CDR3 sequence (DNA): TGTGCCAGCAGCTTGGGACAGGCGAACTATGGCTACACCTTC. It specifies CASSLGQANYGYTF.

The chain's CDR3 is CASSPGLATDEQFF. CDR3 coding DNA: TGTGCCAGCAGCCCGGGACTAGCAACAGATGAGCAGTTCTTC. The chain carries TRBV7-9 and TRBJ2-1; 9 nucleotides line up with TRBD2. The CDR3 is 14 amino acids. Per germline, CDR1 SEHNR and CDR2 FQNEAQ (reference sequence). The ends lost 5 bases at V and 8 bases at J; junction bases unmatched: 7.

This clone was detected only a few times. V is TRBV21-1 and J is TRBJ2-5; the table's D gene call, TRBD2, was not cross checked with the DNA. TRBV21-1 is labeled a pseudogene. CDR3 length equals 14 residues. The CDR3 is CARTNRGGQETQYF. CDR3 nucleotides: TGTGCCAGAACCAATCGGGGGGGGCAAGAGACCCAGTACTTC.

This clone was seen a single time. The chain recombines TRBV7-6 with TRBJ2-1; 10 bases line up with TRBD2. With 7 bases clipped from V and 6 bases from J, the junction kept 12 bases outside the gene matches. Germline V gene data show CDR1 as SGHVS and CDR2 as FNYEAQ. The CDR3 is 16 amino acids. This CDR3 is CASTYGVAGGPNEQFF. The CDR3 nucleotides read TGTGCCAGCACCTATGGGGTAGCGGGGGGCCCCAATGAGCAGTTCTTC.

The rearrangement uses TRBV5-1 and TRBJ2-7, with 7 bases that match TRBD2. V gave up 7 bases and J gave up 5 bases; unmatched junction bases: 15. The CDR3 has 15 residues. Looked up from germline, CDR1 is SGHRS and CDR2 is YFSETQ. The CDR3 here is CASDPRGRVFDEQYF. For the CDR3, the DNA is TGCGCCAGCGATCCCCGGGGGAGGGTGTTCGACGAGCAGTACTTC.

The chain links TRBV6-5 to TRBJ2-3; 8 bases are a match to TRBD2. CDR1 is MNHEY, CDR2 SVGAGI, per germline. Trimming took 0 bases from V and 3 from J; bases not matched to a gene: 2. This CDR3 contains 15 residues. CDR3 protein: CASSYSGLETDTQYF. The CDR3 DNA follows: TGTGCCAGCAGTTACTCGGGACTAGAAACAGATACGCAGTATTTT.

This clone was counted a few times. V and J are TRBV7-2 and TRBJ2-4; 7 positions agree with TRBD1. CDR3 length: 13 residues. The V gene's germline CDR1 is SGHTA and CDR2 FQGNSA. Trimming cost V 5 bases and J 8 bases; bases outside gene matches: 6. The CDR3 bases are TGTGCCAGCAGCGGAAGGGACAGAGACATTCAGTACTTC. Translating gives CASSGRDRDIQYF.